Listed here are 30 T cell receptor beta chains from one sample, sequenced in a study of post-analysis software for immune sequencing data (dated by TCRdb to about 2015). Receptor libraries were prepared by PCR. The sequencer was an Illumina HiSeq 2500. Unique molecular identifiers were incorporated into TCR beta cDNA libraries to reduce PCR and sequencing biases. TCRdb itself trimmed the public reads at Q25 with fastp, ran MiXCR and retained productive beta chains. Every entry covers one CDR3 protein and lists the most common genes and DNA from its rows. The sample yields around 180,000 distinct CDR3 sequences; 30% were counted once. The top ten clonotypes cover about 1.6% of the sample. No antigen is known for these receptors. Beyond this particular receptor, the publication reports: Roughly 5 TRBV segments, including TRBV5-6, TRBV5-1 and TRBV20-1, were significantly more frequent in patients than controls.

Sequencing used blood. Receptor source: a girl aged 5-17 years with multiple sclerosis.

Comment on this clonotype: A much larger clone differs by one base, so this may be a read error. The J gene is TRBJ2-3, the V gene TRBV29-1; D might be TRBD1 (6 bases). The CDR3 runs 14 residues. Germline V CDR1 and CDR2: SQVTM, ANQGSEA. This CDR3 is CGGVAGVGTDTQYF. The CDR3 region has the DNA TGCGGCGGTGTTGCAGGGGTGGGGACAGATACGCAGTATTTT.

There are many counts of this clonotype. The V call is TRBV6-5, the J call TRBJ2-7, with a weak D call TRBD1 (6 bases). CDR3 length equals 14 residues. V dropped 8 bases and J dropped 0 bases, with 14 bases sitting between them. Germline lookup yields CDR1 MNHEY and CDR2 SVGAGI. CDR3 sequence reads: CASAWGQVSYEQYF. CDR3 DNA: TGTGCCAGCGCCTGGGGACAAGTCTCCTACGAGCAGTACTTC.

Comments on this clonotype: At one end the junction does not follow the germline gene, possibly because of a read error. The J gene is TRBJ1-1, the V gene TRBV7-6, with a tentative D call TRBD1 (5 bases). This CDR3 has 15 residues. From germline, CDR1 is SGHVS and CDR2 FNYEAQ. CDR3 DNA: TGTGCCAGCAGCATAGCGCAGGGTGGGAGGGCTGAAGCTTTCTTT. Amino acids: CASSIAQGGRAEAFF.

Ten or more counts support this clonotype. The chain couples TRBV6-1 to TRBJ2-7; 8 bases fit TRBD1. CDR1 MNHNS and CDR2 SASEGT come from the germline V gene. V dropped 6 bases and J dropped 4; count of bases not matched to a gene: 29. The CDR3 length is 21 residues. The DNA for the CDR3 is TGTGCCAGCAGCCCGTCTCGCCTGACAGGGGTGTTGGACCCACGCCTTTACGAGCAGTACTTC. Its protein is CASSPSRLTGVLDPRLYEQYF.

In this sample, this clonotype turned up many times. The V gene is TRBV20-1, the J gene TRBJ2-7; the D is unclear. The CDR3 runs 15 residues. Per the germline V gene, CDR1 is DFQATT and CDR2 is SNEGSKA (reference sequence). Trimming took 0 bases from V and 1 from J, leaving 13 bases between them. CDR3 coding DNA: TGCAGTGCTAGAGATCTAAAGGGAAGGTCCTACGAGCAGTACTTC. Translation: CSARDLKGRSYEQYF.

V is TRBV15 and J is TRBJ2-5; D may be TRBD1 (6 bases). Germline loops: CDR1 LNHNV, CDR2 YYDKDF (reference sequence). V was pared by 3 bases and J by 2 bases, with 7 bases between. This CDR3 is built from 13 residues. The CDR3 is CATSRQGQETQYF. For the CDR3, the DNA is TGTGCCACCAGCAGGCAGGGGCAAGAGACCCAGTACTTC.

This chain joins TRBV27 and TRBJ2-1, with 9 positions matching TRBD2. The better agreement between TRBJ2-7 and the DNA end casts doubt on the J call. This CDR3 comprises 18 residues. The germline V gene encodes CDR1 MNHEY and CDR2 SMNVEV (reference sequence). This CDR3 is CASSLSPPGLAPYNEQYF. CDR3 bases: TGTGCCAGCAGTTTGAGCCCACCGGGACTAGCCCCCTACAATGAGCAGTACTTC.

A note on this clonotype: A read error is possible here, since a much larger clone lies one base away. The chain joins TRBV9 to TRBJ2-5; D is uncertain. Trimming took off 2 bases at V and 11 bases at J, with 13 bases between the two ends. This CDR3 region has 12 residues. CDR1 is SGDLS and CDR2 is YYNGEE in the germline V gene. The CDR3 sequence is CASSVGDNEQYF. DNA for the CDR3: TGTGCCAGCAGCGTGGGCGACAATGAGCAGTACTTC.

This chain links TRBV24-1 with TRBJ2-7; possible D gene TRBD1, 5 bases. The CDR3 has 14 residues. The germline V gene encodes CDR1 KGHDR and CDR2 SFDVKD. Between the trimmed V and J ends, which lost 2 bases and 4 bases, there was a span of 11 bases. Here the CDR3 reads CATSDSETVYEQYF. For the CDR3, the DNA is TGTGCCACCAGTGATTCCGAGACAGTATACGAGCAGTACTTC.

The CDR3 region is CSARGNLGTGGNQPQHF. The CDR3 nucleotides are TGCAGTGCTAGAGGAAACCTTGGGACAGGGGGCAATCAGCCCCAGCATTTT. The gene calls are TRBV20-1 and TRBJ1-5, with TRBD1 identical over 10 bases. The CDR3 is 17 amino acids. With 1 base clipped from V and 2 bases from J, the junction kept 8 bases outside the gene matches. Germline V lookup: CDR1 DFQATT, CDR2 SNEGSKA (reference sequence).

Here the CDR3 DNA reads TGTGCCAGCTCACCACCGGCTAACGAGAATCAGCCCCAGCATTTT. Protein sequence: CASSPPANENQPQHF. The chain has TRBV18 and TRBJ1-5; D unresolved. V gave up 0 bases and J gave up 4 bases, with 10 bases separating them. The CDR3 contains 15 residues. Germline CDR1 KGHSH, CDR2 LQKENI.

This clonotype came up many times. V usage is TRBV5-1 and J usage is TRBJ2-5; 7 nucleotides align to TRBD2. This CDR3 is built from 15 residues. Unmatched junction bases numbered 9, after V lost 4 bases and J lost 3 bases. From germline, CDR1 is SGHRS and CDR2 YFSETQ. Written as DNA, the CDR3 is TGCGCCAGCAGCAGGGGAGGGTACACGGAAGAGACCCAGTACTTC. Translating it yields CASSRGGYTEETQYF.

The rearrangement joins TRBV12-3 or TRBV12-4 to TRBJ2-1; the match to TRBD1 covers 11 bases. J gave up 10 bases and V 6 bases, and 8 bases lay outside the gene matches. CDR3 length: 14 amino acids. The CDR3 DNA is TGTGCCAGCAGGGACAGGGGGCTTCATTACGAGCAGTTCTTC. This sequence encodes CASRDRGLHYEQFF.

This clonotype was seen only a few times. The chain employs TRBV5-1 and TRBJ1-1, with D perhaps matching TRBD1 (5 bases). Between the trimmed V and J ends, which lost 4 bases and 7 bases, there was a span of 17 bases. This CDR3 contains 14 residues. Germline V lookup: CDR1 SGHRS, CDR2 YFSETQ. CDR3 sequence: CASSPSDIRLEAFF. Here the CDR3 DNA reads TGCGCCAGCAGCCCATCGGACATACGACTTGAAGCTTTCTTT.

The table lists this clonotype with many counts. V is TRBV7-9 and J is TRBJ2-3; D is ambiguous. The CDR3 extends over 12 amino acids. With 4 bases removed from V and 5 bases from J, the gap between germline ends came to 7 bases. Germline V gene lookup returns CDR1 SEHNR and CDR2 FQNEAQ (reference sequence). CDR3 sequence: CASSYSRDTQYF. The CDR3 DNA is TGTGCCAGCAGCTACTCGCGAGATACGCAGTATTTT. Using reference TRBV7-9 and TRBJ2-3 for the parts outside the CDR3, the full variable domain is DTGVSQNPRHKITKRGQNVTFRCDPISEHNRLYWYRQTLGQGPEFLTYFQNEAQLEKSRLLSDRFSAERPKGSFSTLEIQRTEQGDSAMYLCASSYSRDTQYFGPGTRLTVL.

This clonotype was detected many times. CDR3 nucleotides: TGTGCCAGCAGTCCGGGACAGGGATACTATGGCTACACCTTC. Translated, it gives CASSPGQGYYGYTF. The chain joins TRBV27 to TRBJ1-2, with TRBD1 matching 9 bases. Trimming removed 5 bases from V and 3 bases from J; junction bases left unmatched: 4. Per germline, CDR1 MNHEY and CDR2 SMNVEV (reference sequence). The CDR3 length is 14 residues.

For this clonotype: Possible read error: a much larger clone is one base away. The V call is TRBV29-1, the J call TRBJ2-1; TRBD2 might be the D (5 bases). CDR1 is SQVTM, CDR2 ANQGSEA, per germline. The CDR3 has 14 residues. The CDR3 reads CSVWDSVSCNEQFF. CDR3 nucleotides: TGCAGCGTTTGGGATAGCGTTTCCTGCAATGAGCAGTTCTTC.

This clonotype was seen more than once but under ten times. Since a much larger clone is just one base distant, this may be a read error. The gene calls are TRBV13 and TRBJ2-5; 12 positions agree with TRBD2. The DNA end lines up better with TRBJ2-7; the J call may be wrong. There are 15 residues in the CDR3. Germline V gene sequence: CDR1 PRHDT, CDR2 FYEKMQ (reference sequence). The CDR3 sequence is CASSEKGLAGYEQYF. DNA of the CDR3: TGTGCCAGCAGCGAAAAGGGACTAGCGGGCTACGAGCAGTACTTC.

This clonotype was seen many times. This chain connects TRBV24-1 to TRBJ2-6; TRBD1 or TRBD2 may be the D gene (5 bases each). Looked up from germline, CDR1 is KGHDR and CDR2 is SFDVKD. The V end lost 3 bases, the J end lost 0 bases, and 14 bases lay between the germline ends. The CDR3 has 18 amino acids. CDR3 sequence reads: CATSDPNPGRSGANVLTF. In DNA form, the CDR3 reads TGTGCCACCAGTGATCCGAACCCGGGGCGCTCTGGGGCCAACGTCCTGACTTTC.

V gene TRBV21-1 combines with J gene TRBJ2-3; TRBD2 reflects the table's D call only, with no check against the DNA. TRBV21-1 is given as a pseudogene. CDR3 length: 19 amino acids. CDR3 protein: CASSPPRTERDCGTDTQYF. As DNA, the CDR3 is TGTGCCAGCAGCCCTCCCCGAACGGAGAGGGATTGTGGCACAGATACGCAGTATTTT.

This clonotype was counted only a few times. The chain recombines TRBV3-1 with TRBJ1-5; 7 bases align to TRBD1. Germline trimming cut 0 bases from V and 6 bases from J; bases unmatched to any gene: 14. The CDR3 runs to 18 residues. From germline, CDR1 is LGHDT and CDR2 YNNKEL (reference sequence). CDR3 sequence: CASSQEGDPRQGSQPQHF. The DNA of the CDR3 is TGTGCCAGCAGCCAAGAAGGGGACCCGCGACAGGGCTCTCAGCCCCAGCATTTT.

This chain uses TRBV15 with TRBJ2-2; the match to TRBD1 covers 8 bases. The CDR3 is 16 residues long. Germline lookup yields CDR1 LNHNV and CDR2 YYDKDF (reference sequence). After removal of 1 base from V and 5 bases from J, the junction contained 6 bases not matched to a gene. The CDR3 spells CATSRADRVGTGELFF. DNA for the CDR3: TGTGCCACCAGCAGAGCGGACAGGGTAGGGACCGGGGAGCTGTTTTTT.

The sample holds many counts of this clonotype. The chain is built from TRBV12-3 or TRBV12-4 and TRBJ2-1; D tentatively fits TRBD1 or TRBD2 (5 bases each). The V gene lost 1 base and the J gene lost 4 bases, with 5 bases spanning the gap. CDR3 length equals 13 residues. The DNA of the CDR3 is TGTGCCAGCAGTTTAGGGGGGTACAATGAGCAGTTCTTC. Protein sequence: CASSLGGYNEQFF.

The J gene is TRBJ2-5, the V gene TRBV19, with a weak D call TRBD2 (6 bases). V was cut by 5 bases and J by 3 bases, with 19 bases left in between. The germline CDR1 and CDR2 sequences are LNHDA and SQIVND (reference sequence). There are 16 residues in the CDR3. CDR3 nucleotide sequence: TGTGCCAGTAGTTATTCGGCCGGTACGGGGGAAGAGACCCAGTACTTC. Protein product: CASSYSAGTGEETQYF.

V and J are TRBV20-1 and TRBJ2-7; 8 nucleotides line up with TRBD1. Trimming took 5 bases from V and 7 from J; bases not matched to a gene: 13. From germline, CDR1 is DFQATT and CDR2 SNEGSKA (reference sequence). The length of the CDR3 is 14 residues. The chain's CDR3 is CSALARTGTVEQYF. The DNA of the CDR3 is TGCAGTGCTCTCGCCCGGACAGGGACGGTGGAGCAGTACTTC.

This clonotype was counted at least ten times. The chain recombines TRBV7-2 with TRBJ2-5, with D possibly called TRBD1 or TRBD2 (5 bases each). Germline CDR1 SGHTA, CDR2 FQGNSA. The CDR3 length is 14 residues. V dropped 5 bases and J dropped 5 bases, with 15 bases sitting between them. This chain's CDR3 is CASSREGFLETQYF. CDR3 in DNA: TGTGCCAGCAGCCGTGAGGGGTTCCTGGAGACCCAGTACTTC.

This clonotype was counted once. The chain recombines TRBV12-3 or TRBV12-4 with TRBJ1-2; D is possibly TRBD1 (6 bases). This CDR3 has 13 residues. V was shortened by 6 bases and J by 8 bases, with 16 bases between the two germline ends. Here the CDR3 reads CASREDRLDGYTF. CDR3 nucleotide sequence: TGTGCCAGCAGGGAGGACAGACTGGACGGCTACACCTTC.

J is TRBJ1-5 and V is TRBV6-5; D remains ambiguous. CDR1 and CDR2 from the germline V gene are MNHEY and SVGAGI. CDR3 length: 13 residues. V was pared by 5 bases and J by 2 bases, with 7 bases between. This CDR3 is CASSDRRNQPQHF. Here the CDR3 DNA reads TGTGCCAGCAGTGACCGCCGCAATCAGCCCCAGCATTTT.

V usage is TRBV7-2 and J usage is TRBJ2-1; 7 bases align to TRBD2. J was trimmed by 10 bases and V by 2 bases; bases with no gene match: 11. Germline CDR1 is SGHTA and CDR2 is FQGNSA. The CDR3 consists of 15 residues. CDR3 region: CASSLSGSGGREQFF. The CDR3 DNA sequence: TGTGCCAGCAGCTTAAGCGGGTCGGGGGGACGGGAGCAGTTCTTC.

This clonotype was found many times. This chain connects TRBV29-1 to TRBJ1-2, with 10 bases aligning to TRBD1. V lost 4 bases, J lost 4 bases, and 0 bases stayed unmatched. The CDR3 has 12 amino acids. Germline assignment: CDR1 SQVTM and CDR2 ANQGSEA. The CDR3 DNA follows: TGCAGCGTTGGGGACAGGGGCTATGGCTACACCTTC. Its translation: CSVGDRGYGYTF.